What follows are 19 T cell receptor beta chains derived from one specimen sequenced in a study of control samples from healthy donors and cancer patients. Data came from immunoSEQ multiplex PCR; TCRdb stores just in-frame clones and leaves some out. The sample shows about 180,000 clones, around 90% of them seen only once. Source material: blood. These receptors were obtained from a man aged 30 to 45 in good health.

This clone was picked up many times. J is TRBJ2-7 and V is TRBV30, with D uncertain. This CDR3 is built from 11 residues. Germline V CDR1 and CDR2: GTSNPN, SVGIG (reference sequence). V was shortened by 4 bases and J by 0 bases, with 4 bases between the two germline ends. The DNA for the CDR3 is TGTGCCTGGATGATCTCCTACGAGCAGTACTTC. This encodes CAWMISYEQYF. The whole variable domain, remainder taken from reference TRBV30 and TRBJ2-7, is SQTIHQWPATLVQPVGSPLSLECTVEGTSNPNLYWYRQAAGRGLQLLFYSVGIGQISSEVPQNLSASRPQDRQFILSSKKLLLSDSGFYLCAWMISYEQYFGPGTRLTVT.

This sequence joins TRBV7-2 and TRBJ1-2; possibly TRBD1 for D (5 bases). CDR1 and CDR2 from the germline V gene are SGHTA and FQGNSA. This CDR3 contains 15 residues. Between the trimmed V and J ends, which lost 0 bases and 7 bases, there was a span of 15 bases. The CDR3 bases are TGTGCCAGCAGCTTAGCTAATGCAGGGATGGGTGGCTACACCTTC. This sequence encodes CASSLANAGMGGYTF.

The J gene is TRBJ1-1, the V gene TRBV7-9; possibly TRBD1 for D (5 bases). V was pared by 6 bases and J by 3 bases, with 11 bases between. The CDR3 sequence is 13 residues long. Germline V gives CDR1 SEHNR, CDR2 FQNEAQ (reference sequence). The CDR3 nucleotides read TGTGCCAGCAGTCCCACGGGGGACACTGAAGCTTTCTTT. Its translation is CASSPTGDTEAFF.

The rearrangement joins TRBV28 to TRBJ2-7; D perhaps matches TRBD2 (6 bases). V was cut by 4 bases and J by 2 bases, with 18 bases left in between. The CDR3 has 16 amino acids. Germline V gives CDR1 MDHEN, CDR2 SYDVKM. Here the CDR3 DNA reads TGTGCCAGCAGTTCCGGGACTCCCAAACCAACCTACGAGCAGTACTTC. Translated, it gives CASSSGTPKPTYEQYF.

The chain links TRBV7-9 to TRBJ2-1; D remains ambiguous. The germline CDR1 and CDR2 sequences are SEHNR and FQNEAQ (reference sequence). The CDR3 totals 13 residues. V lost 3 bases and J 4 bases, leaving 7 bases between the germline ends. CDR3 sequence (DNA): TGTGCCAGCAGCTTTATGGTTTACAATGAGCAGTTCTTC. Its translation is CASSFMVYNEQFF.

CDR3 bases: TGTGCCAGCAGTTACCCGAACACTGAAGCTTTCTTT. As protein: CASSYPNTEAFF. V and J are TRBV6-5 and TRBJ1-1; D ambiguous. This CDR3 region has 12 residues. V lost 2 bases, J lost 1 base, and 2 bases lay in between. Germline CDR1 is MNHEY and CDR2 is SVGAGI.

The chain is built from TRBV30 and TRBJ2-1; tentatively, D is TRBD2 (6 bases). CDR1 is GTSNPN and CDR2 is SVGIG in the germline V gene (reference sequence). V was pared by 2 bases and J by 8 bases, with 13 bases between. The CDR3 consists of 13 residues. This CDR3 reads CAWSSLAPDEQFF. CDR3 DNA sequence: TGTGCCTGGAGTTCCCTAGCGCCGGATGAGCAGTTCTTC.

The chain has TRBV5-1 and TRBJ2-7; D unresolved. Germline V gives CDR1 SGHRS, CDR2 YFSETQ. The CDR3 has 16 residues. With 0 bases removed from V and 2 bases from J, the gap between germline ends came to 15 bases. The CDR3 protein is CASSLAPSNPTYEQYF. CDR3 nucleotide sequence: TGCGCCAGCAGCTTGGCCCCGTCAAATCCTACCTACGAGCAGTACTTC.

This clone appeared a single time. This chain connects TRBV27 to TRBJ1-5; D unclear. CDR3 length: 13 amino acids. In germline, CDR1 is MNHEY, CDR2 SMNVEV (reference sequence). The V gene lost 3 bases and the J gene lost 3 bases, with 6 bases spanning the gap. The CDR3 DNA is TGTGCCAGCAGTTTTGGGTACAATCAGCCCCAGCATTTT. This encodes CASSFGYNQPQHF.

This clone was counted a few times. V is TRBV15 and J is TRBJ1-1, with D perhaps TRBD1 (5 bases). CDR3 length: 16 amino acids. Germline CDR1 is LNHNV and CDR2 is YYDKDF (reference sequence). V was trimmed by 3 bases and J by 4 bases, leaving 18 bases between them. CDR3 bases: TGTGCCACCAGCAGGCGGAGGGGTATGAGGGGCACTGAAGCTTTCTTT. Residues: CATSRRRGMRGTEAFF.

In nucleotides, the CDR3 is TGTGCCAGAAGCCTGAAGCGAGCGACTAATGAAAAACTGTTTTTT. Its translation: CARSLKRATNEKLFF. The chain carries TRBV5-3 and TRBJ1-4, with D unclear. TRBV5-3 falls under the ORF class, with uncertain function. The CDR3 has 15 residues. V shed 4 bases and J shed 2 bases, with 12 bases lying between them.

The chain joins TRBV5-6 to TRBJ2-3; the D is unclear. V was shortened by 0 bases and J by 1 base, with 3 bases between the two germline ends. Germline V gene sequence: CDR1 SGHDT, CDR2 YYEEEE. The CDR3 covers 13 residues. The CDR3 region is CASSLAGTDTQYF. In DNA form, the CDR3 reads TGTGCCAGCAGCTTGGCCGGCACAGATACGCAGTATTTT.

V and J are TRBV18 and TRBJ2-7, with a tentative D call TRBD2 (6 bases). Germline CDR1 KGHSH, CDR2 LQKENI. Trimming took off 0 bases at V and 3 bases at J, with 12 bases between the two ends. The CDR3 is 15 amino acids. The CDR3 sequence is CASSPPSGSFYEQYF. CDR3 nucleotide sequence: TGTGCCAGCTCACCACCTTCCGGGAGCTTCTACGAGCAGTACTTC.

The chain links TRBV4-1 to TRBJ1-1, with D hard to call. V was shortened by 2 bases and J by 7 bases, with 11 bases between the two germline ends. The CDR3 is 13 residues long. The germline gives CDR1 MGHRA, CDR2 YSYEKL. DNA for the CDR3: TGCGCCAGCAGCCAAATTGTCCAGTATGAAGCTTTCTTT. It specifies CASSQIVQYEAFF.

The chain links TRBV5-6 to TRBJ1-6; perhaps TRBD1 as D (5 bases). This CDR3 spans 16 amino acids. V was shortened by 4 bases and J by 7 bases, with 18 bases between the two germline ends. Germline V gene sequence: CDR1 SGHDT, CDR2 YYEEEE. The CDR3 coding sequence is TGTGCCAGCAGCCTCACCAGGGACGGGGGGAATTCACCCCTCCACTTT. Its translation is CASSLTRDGGNSPLHF.

The CDR3 reads CASSLASGFDTQYF. The CDR3 nucleotides are TGCGCCAGCAGCTTGGCTAGCGGGTTTGATACGCAGTATTTT. V and J are TRBV5-1 and TRBJ2-3; 8 positions match TRBD2. V trimming: 0 bases; J trimming: 6 bases; junction bases outside the gene matches: 3. This CDR3 is built from 14 residues. CDR1 and CDR2 from the germline V gene are SGHRS and YFSETQ.

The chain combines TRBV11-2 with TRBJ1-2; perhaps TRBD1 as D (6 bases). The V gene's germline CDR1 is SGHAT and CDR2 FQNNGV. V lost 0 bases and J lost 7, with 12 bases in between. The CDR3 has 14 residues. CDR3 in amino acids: CASSLEGTTCGYTF. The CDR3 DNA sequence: TGTGCCAGCAGCTTAGAGGGGACAACCTGTGGCTACACCTTC.

The CDR3 is CASSYSQVGNTIYF. CDR3 sequence (DNA): TGTGCCAGCAGTTACTCGCAGGTTGGAAACACCATATATTTT. This sequence joins TRBV6-6 and TRBJ1-3, with D uncertain. Germline CDR1 is MNHNY and CDR2 is SVGAGI (reference sequence). The CDR3 spans 14 residues. V lost 0 bases to trimming and J lost 3 bases, with 6 bases between them.

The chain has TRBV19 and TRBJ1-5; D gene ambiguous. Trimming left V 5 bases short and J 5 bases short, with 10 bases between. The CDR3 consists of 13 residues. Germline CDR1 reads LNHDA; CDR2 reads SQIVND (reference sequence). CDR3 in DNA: TGTGCCAGTAGTTCCTCCCCCCATCAGCCCCAGCATTTT. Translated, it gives CASSSSPHQPQHF.